A single sample is the source of the 8 T cell receptor beta chains below, sequenced in a study of blood T cell repertoires in COVID-19 (dated by TCRdb to about 2020). Libraries were built with the immunoSEQ multiplex PCR assay. TCRdb limited this immuneACCESS table to in-frame rearrangements with V and J called. A share of clones is missing; checked studies link under half to unresolved V genes, and the rest is unexplained. In all, the sample holds 68,000 or so clones, and roughly four fifths of those were seen once. The ten most abundant clones make up over 40% of the sample. Specimen: peripheral blood. These receptors originate from a human donor in a cohort sampled during active COVID-19.

The chain has TRBV20-1 and TRBJ2-1, with D unclear. Germline-derived CDR1 and CDR2 are DFQATT and SNEGSKA (reference sequence). Trimming removed 3 bases from V and 4 bases from J, with 4 bases in between. The CDR3 consists of 11 residues. DNA for the CDR3: TGCAGTGCTAGGTCGTACAATGAGCAGTTCTTC. Amino acid sequence: CSARSYNEQFF.

The V and J genes are TRBV3-1 (or the pseudogene TRBV3-2) and TRBJ1-5, with 10 bases matching TRBD1. Per germline, CDR1 LGHDT and CDR2 YNNKEL (reference sequence). The J segment lost 5 bases and the V segment lost 8 bases, leaving 3 bases of the junction unmatched. The CDR3 extends over 13 amino acids. CDR3 DNA sequence: TGTGCCAGCGGGGACAGGGGAGATCAGCCCCAGCATTTT. This sequence encodes CASGDRGDQPQHF.

The chain recombines TRBV11-3 with TRBJ2-5, with 7 bases matching TRBD1. The CDR3 is made up of 15 amino acids. V lost 3 bases and J lost 1; bases outside the gene matches: 5. Germline V gene lookup returns CDR1 SGHNT and CDR2 YENEEA. The CDR3 DNA follows: TGTGCCAGCAGCTTTGAACAGGGGACCCAAGAGACCCAGTACTTC. This codes for CASSFEQGTQETQYF.

This rearrangement joins TRBV6-6 to TRBJ2-3; 8 positions agree with TRBD1. The CDR3 runs 15 residues. Germline CDR1 is MNHNY and CDR2 is SVGAGI (reference sequence). Trimming took 2 bases from V and 4 from J; bases not matched to a gene: 5. The CDR3 sequence: CASSYGDRKADTQYF. For the CDR3, the DNA is TGTGCCAGCAGTTACGGGGACAGGAAGGCAGATACGCAGTATTTT.

The chain links TRBV14 to TRBJ2-7; maybe TRBD2 (6 bases). Trimming stripped 5 bases from V and 6 bases from J, with 14 bases between. The CDR3 totals 13 residues. Germline V gene lookup returns CDR1 SGHDN and CDR2 FVKESK. The CDR3 loop is CASSSQTGLEQYF. The CDR3 nucleotides are TGTGCCAGCAGCTCACAAACGGGACTCGAGCAGTACTTC.

The chain is built from TRBV18 and TRBJ1-5; tentatively, D is TRBD1 (6 bases). The CDR3 is made up of 13 amino acids. V lost 2 bases and J lost 6, with 8 bases in between. Germline CDR1 is KGHSH and CDR2 is LQKENI. CDR3 in amino acids: CASSPGGGQPQHF. The CDR3, as DNA: TGTGCCAGCTCACCAGGGGGCGGTCAGCCCCAGCATTTT.

The chain carries TRBV2 and TRBJ2-1, with no clear D. The germline V gene has CDR1 SNHLY and CDR2 FYNNEI. Trimming took off 0 bases at V and 3 bases at J, with 12 bases between the two ends. The CDR3 is made up of 16 amino acids. CDR3 sequence reads: CASSEAAASGYNEQFF. The CDR3 coding sequence is TGTGCCAGCAGTGAAGCGGCGGCTAGTGGCTACAATGAGCAGTTCTTC.

The rearrangement uses TRBV18 and TRBJ2-7, with 7 bases that match TRBD1. Unmatched junction bases numbered 3, after V lost 4 bases and J lost 3 bases. Germline assignment: CDR1 KGHSH and CDR2 LQKENI. The CDR3 contains 13 residues. CDR3 DNA sequence: TGTGCCAGCTCACTTCGGACAGGCTACGAGCAGTACTTC. Protein sequence: CASSLRTGYEQYF.